This entry features one TCR beta chain sequence. Its cognate antigen is unknown. The sample belongs to a study of CD8 T cells in ankylosing spondylitis. The CDR3 has 18 residues. The V gene end was trimmed by 3 bases and the J gene end by 0 bases; junction bases not matched to a gene: 13. CDR1 DFQATT and CDR2 SNEGSKA come from the germline V gene (reference sequence). MiXCR, applied by TCRdb to the 5' RACE reads, yields one record per CDR3 protein. The sample consists of about 700,000 distinct CDR3 sequences, around 20% of them appearing once. General study points: Within ankylosing spondylitis blood, a TCR beta motif made up of several highly homologous variants appeared to be characteristic.

The receptor was derived from a male donor with ankylosing spondylitis. The chain uses TRBV20-1 and TRBJ1-5, with TRBD1 matching over 8 bases. The sequenced sample consisted of blood, either unsorted or a sorted T cell fraction (not recorded which). CDR3 DNA: TGCAGTGCTAGCCCTCGACAGGGGACTCAATATAGCAATCAGCCCCAGCATTTT. This codes for CSASPRQGTQYSNQPQHF.